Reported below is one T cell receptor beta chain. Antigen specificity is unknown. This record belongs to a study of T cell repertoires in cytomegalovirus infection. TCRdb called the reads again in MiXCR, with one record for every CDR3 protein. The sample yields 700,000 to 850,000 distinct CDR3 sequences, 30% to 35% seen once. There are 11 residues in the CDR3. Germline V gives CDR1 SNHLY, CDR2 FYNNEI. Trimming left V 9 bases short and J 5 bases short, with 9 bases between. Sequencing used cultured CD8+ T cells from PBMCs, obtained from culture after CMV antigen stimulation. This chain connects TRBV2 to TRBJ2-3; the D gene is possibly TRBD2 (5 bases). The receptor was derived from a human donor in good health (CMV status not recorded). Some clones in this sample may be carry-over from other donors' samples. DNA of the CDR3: TGTGCCAGACTAGTTGGAGATACGCAGTATTTT. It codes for CARLVGDTQYF.